This T cell receptor beta chain was sequenced during a study of T cell responses to AZD1222 COVID-19 vaccine. Broader study findings: Unmutated variant regions are reportedly the target of nearly half of TCRs that are spike-specific. Dominant CD4 TCR responses targeted spike regions 160-218 and 743-854.

Some clones are missing from TCRdb's copy, which holds only in-frame ones; the method was immunoSEQ multiplex PCR. The sample gives some 130,000 clones, 65% to 90% of which show up once; around 20% is in the top ten. J was trimmed by 9 bases and V by 5 bases; bases with no gene match: 7. This CDR3 is 13 amino acids long. Germline V gene data show CDR1 as MNHEY and CDR2 as SMNVEV (reference sequence). As concerns this clone: Antigen unknown.

The chain employs TRBV27 and TRBJ2-1; TRBD1 matches 7 bases. The sequencing used peripheral blood, collected on day 0 of AZD1222 vaccination. The sequence came from an adult in good health. The CDR3 DNA reads as TGTGCCAGCAGTCCTACAGGGGTGGGTGAGCAGTTCTTC. It specifies CASSPTGVGEQFF.